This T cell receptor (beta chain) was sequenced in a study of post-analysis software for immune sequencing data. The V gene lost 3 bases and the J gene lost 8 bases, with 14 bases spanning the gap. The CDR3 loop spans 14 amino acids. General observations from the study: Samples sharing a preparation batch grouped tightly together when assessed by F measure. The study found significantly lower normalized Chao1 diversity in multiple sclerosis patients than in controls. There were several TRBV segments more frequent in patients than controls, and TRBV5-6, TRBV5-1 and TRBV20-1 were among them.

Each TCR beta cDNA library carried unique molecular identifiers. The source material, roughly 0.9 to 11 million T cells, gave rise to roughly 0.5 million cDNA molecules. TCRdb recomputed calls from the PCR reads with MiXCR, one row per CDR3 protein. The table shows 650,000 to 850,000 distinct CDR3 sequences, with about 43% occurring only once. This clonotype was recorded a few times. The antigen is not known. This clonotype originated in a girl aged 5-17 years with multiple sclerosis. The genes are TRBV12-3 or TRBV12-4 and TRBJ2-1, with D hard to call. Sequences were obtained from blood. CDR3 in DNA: TGTGCCAGCAGTTTTAGACCGAAGCGAGATGAGCAGTTCTTC. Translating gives CASSFRPKRDEQFF.